This T cell receptor (beta chain) was profiled in a study of blood T cell repertoires in COVID-19. Study information: The samples span acute and convalescent COVID-19 from the United States, Italy and Spain. T cells, B-cell-depleted T cells, or PBMCs provided the cDNA or gDNA that served as material.

Sequencing was performed with immunoSEQ multiplex PCR; in TCRdb, only in-frame clones are kept and a portion is missing. The sample includes about 69,000 clones, more than 70% of them seen just once. After removal of 5 bases from V and 4 bases from J, the junction contained 6 bases not matched to a gene. The CDR3 spans 16 residues. Germline V lookup: CDR1 MGHRA, CDR2 YSYEKL. Sequenced input: peripheral blood. The receptor was derived from a human donor in a cohort sampled during active COVID-19. V gene TRBV4-1 combines with J gene TRBJ2-2, with 11 bases identical to TRBD1. The CDR3 DNA is TGCGCCAGCAGCAGGACAGGGGGCGCATCCACCGGGGAGCTGTTTTTT. This gives the protein CASSRTGGASTGELFF.